What follows describes a single T cell receptor (beta chain). Antigen unknown. Splitting of CD4+ cells produced CD45RA+ naive and CD45RA-negative memory subsets. This sample is part of a study of shared clonotypes between healthy human individuals. Study-wide findings and caveats: Rarefaction demonstrated incomplete sorted-subset sequencing despite large depth. An expected dependence of interdonor clonotype sharing on sequencing depth was noted.

V gave up 7 bases and J gave up 1 base, with 13 bases separating them. This CDR3 is 14 amino acids long. Germline CDR1 MDHEN, CDR2 SYDVKM. TCRdb's table, derived via immunoSEQ multiplex PCR, lists solely in-frame clones and lacks some. Found here are 740,000 or so clones, 60% to 75% of them singletons; the top ten hold roughly 1.9%. This receptor was identified in a young woman in good health. The sample was memory CD4+ T cells sorted from blood. Specified subset: CD45RA-negative fraction. V is TRBV28 and J is TRBJ1-1, with D unresolved. The CDR3 region is CASTLHGRNTEAFF. The CDR3 DNA reads TGTGCCAGCACCCTCCATGGGAGGAACACTGAAGCTTTCTTT.